The present entry profiles one T cell receptor beta chain with its context. What it binds is unknown. It was roughly 10 milliliters of peripheral blood that were drawn from each donor. Germline CDR1 and CDR2: LGHDT and YNNKEL (reference sequence). CDR3 length: 13 residues. The germline V and J ends were trimmed by 0 bases and 3 bases, with 5 bases remaining between them. A sample-barcoded 5' primer and a J-beta primer mix were used in a second PCR of roughly 7 to 11 cycles. Samples each returned at least 2.5 million CDR3-containing paired-end reads. Each CDR3 protein is one row after TCRdb ran MiXCR on the 5' RACE reads. The sample shows approximately 690,000 distinct CDR3 sequences, over 40% of them seen only once. These data belong to a study of blood T cells in healthy people across ages. Study-wide results and limits: Age brought a roughly linear fall in TCR beta diversity measured per million T cells. Diversity was estimated from one million T cells, and these estimates were considered underestimates.

The TCR sequence derives from a man of 80 years or more in good health. The chain has TRBV3-1 and TRBJ1-2; no clear D gene. The source material was blood. The CDR3 DNA reads as TGTGCCAGCAGCCAAGACCCGGACTATGGCTACACCTTC. Protein product: CASSQDPDYGYTF.